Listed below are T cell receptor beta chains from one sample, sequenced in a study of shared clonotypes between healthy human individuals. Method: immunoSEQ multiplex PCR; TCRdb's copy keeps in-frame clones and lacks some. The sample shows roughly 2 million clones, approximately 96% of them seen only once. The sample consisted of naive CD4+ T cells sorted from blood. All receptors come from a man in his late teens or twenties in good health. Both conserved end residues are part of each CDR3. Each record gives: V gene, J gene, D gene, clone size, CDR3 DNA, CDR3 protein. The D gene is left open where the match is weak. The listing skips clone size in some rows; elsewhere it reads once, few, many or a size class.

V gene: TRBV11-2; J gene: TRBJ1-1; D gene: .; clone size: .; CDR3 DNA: TGTGCCAGCAGCCACAGGCCCCGGGGAACTGAAGCTTTCTTT; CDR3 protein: CASSHRPRGTEAFF
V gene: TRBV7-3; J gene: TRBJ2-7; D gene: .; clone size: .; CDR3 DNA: TGTGCCAGCAGCTTAGGGGTTACGGTCGGCGAGCAGTACTTC; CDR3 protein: CASSLGVTVGEQYF
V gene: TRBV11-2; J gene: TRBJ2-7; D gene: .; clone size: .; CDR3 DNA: TGTGCCAGCAGCCCCAGGGGCCGAGCGACCGAGCAGTACTTC; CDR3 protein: CASSPRGRATEQYF
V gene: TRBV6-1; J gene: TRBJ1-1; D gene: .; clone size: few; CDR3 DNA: TGTGCCAGCAGCGACCGAGCGGACACTGAAGCTTTCTTT; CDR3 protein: CASSDRADTEAFF
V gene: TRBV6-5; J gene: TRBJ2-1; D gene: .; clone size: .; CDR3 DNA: TGTGCCAGCAGTTGGAGGTGGGACTCCATCGGCAATGAGCAGTTCTTC; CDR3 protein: CASSWRWDSIGNEQFF
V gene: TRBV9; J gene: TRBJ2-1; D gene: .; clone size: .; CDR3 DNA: TGTGCCAGCAGCCGCGGGAACGGGTACAATGAGCAGTTCTTC; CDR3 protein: CASSRGNGYNEQFF
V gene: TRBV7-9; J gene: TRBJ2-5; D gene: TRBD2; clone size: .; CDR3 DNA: TGTGCCAGCAGCTTGGGGGGGAGGTACCAAGAGACCCAGTACTTC; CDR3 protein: CASSLGGRYQETQYF
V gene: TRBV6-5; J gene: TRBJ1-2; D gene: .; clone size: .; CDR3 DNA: TGTGCCAGCAGCCCGGACAGACTATATGGCTACACCTTC; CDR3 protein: CASSPDRLYGYTF
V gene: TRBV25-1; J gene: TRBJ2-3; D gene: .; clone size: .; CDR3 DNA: TGTGCCAGCAGTGTTGGCGGGCCTGATACGCAGTATTTT; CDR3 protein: CASSVGGPDTQYF
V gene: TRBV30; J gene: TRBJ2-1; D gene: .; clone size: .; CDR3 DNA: TGTGCCTGGACTCAAGGGGCTGATGAGCAGTTCTTC; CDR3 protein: CAWTQGADEQFF
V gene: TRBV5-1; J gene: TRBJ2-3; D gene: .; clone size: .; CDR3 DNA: TGCGCCAGCAGCTTGGGTGAAGGGAACCCAGATACGCAGTATTTT; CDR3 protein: CASSLGEGNPDTQYF
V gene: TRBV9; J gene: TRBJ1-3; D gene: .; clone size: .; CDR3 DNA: TGTGCCAGCAGCGTAGGAGCAGAATCAAGAAACACCATATATTTT; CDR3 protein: CASSVGAESRNTIYF
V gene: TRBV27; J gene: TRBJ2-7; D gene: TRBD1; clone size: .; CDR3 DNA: TGTGCCAGCAGTTTCTCACTTAGGACAGGCGGAGAGCAGTACTTC; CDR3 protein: CASSFSLRTGGEQYF
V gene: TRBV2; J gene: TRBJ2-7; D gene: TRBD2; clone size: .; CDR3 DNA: TGTGCCAGCGGACAAGCGGGAGGTTCCTACGAGCAGTACTTC; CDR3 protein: CASGQAGGSYEQYF
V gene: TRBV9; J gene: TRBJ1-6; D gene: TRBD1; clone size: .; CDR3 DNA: TGTGCCAGCAGCGCGGGACAGGGGATCGGGTCCCTCCACTTT; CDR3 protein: CASSAGQGIGSLHF
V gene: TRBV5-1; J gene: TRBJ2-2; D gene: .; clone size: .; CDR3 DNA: TGCGCCAGCAGCTTGGAATACGCAACCGGGGAGCTGTTTTTT; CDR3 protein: CASSLEYATGELFF
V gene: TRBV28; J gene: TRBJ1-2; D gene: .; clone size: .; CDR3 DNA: TGTGCCAGCAGTCTCCGGCGGGATGGCTACACCTTC; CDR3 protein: CASSLRRDGYTF
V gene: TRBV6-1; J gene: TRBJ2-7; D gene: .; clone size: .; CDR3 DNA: TGTGCCAGCAGTGTGGACTGGGCCCCAAACTACGAGCAGTACTTC; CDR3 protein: CASSVDWAPNYEQYF
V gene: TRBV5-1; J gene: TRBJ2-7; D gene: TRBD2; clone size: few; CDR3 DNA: TGCGCCAGCAGCTTGACTAGCGGCACCTACGAGCAGTACTTC; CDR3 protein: CASSLTSGTYEQYF
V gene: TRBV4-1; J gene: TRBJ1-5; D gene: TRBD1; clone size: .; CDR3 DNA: TGCGCCAGCAGCCAAGACGGGACAGGGACCAATCAGCCCCAGCATTTT; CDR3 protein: CASSQDGTGTNQPQHF
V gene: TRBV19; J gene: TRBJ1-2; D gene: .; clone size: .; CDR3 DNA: TGTGCCAGTAGTCCGGGGATCTATGGCTACACCTTC; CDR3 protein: CASSPGIYGYTF
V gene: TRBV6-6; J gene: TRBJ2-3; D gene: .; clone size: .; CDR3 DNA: TGTGCCAGCAGTTACCCGCCCGGGTTGTCGGATACGCAGTATTTT; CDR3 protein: CASSYPPGLSDTQYF
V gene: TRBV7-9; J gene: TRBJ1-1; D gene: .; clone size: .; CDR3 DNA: TGTGCCAGCAGCTTAGTTGCCCCAGAAGCTTTCTTT; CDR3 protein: CASSLVAPEAFF
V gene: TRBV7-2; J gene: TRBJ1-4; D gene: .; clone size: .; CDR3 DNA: TGTGCCAGCAGCTTAGCAGGGGTCGAAAAACTGTTTTTT; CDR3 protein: CASSLAGVEKLFF
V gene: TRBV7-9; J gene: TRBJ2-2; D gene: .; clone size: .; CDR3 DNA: TGTGCCAGCAGCTTAATGTTGGCGGCCACCGGGGAGCTGTTTTTT; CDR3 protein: CASSLMLAATGELFF
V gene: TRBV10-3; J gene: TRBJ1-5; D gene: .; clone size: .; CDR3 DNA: TGTGCCATCAGTGAGCCCGAACAGCCCCAGCATTTT; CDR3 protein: CAISEPEQPQHF
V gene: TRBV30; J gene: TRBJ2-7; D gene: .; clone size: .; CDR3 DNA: TGTGCCTTTCAGGGGCGAAACGAGCAGTACTTC; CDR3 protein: CAFQGRNEQYF
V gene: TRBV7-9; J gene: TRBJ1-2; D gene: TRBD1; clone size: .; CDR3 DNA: TGTGCCAGCAGCTTAGATGGGACAGGGGTTTCGGGCGGCTACACCTTC; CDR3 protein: CASSLDGTGVSGGYTF
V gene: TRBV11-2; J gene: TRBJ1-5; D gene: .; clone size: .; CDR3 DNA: TGTGCCAGCAGCTTAGACCAATTTGGGCCCCAGCATTTT; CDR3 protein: CASSLDQFGPQHF
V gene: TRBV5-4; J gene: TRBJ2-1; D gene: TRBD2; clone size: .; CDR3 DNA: TGTGCCAGCAGCACAGGACTAGCGGGGGGGAGAAGCTCCTACAATGAGCAGTTCTTC; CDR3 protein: CASSTGLAGGRSSYNEQFF
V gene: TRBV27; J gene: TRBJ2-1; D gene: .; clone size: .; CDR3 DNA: TGTGCCAGCAGTGCCAGACGGAGCTCCTACAATGAGCAGTTCTTC; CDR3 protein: CASSARRSSYNEQFF
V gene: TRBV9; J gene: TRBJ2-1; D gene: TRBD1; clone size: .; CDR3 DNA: TGTGCCAGCAGCACACTGGGACAGAACAATGAGCAGTTCTTC; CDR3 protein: CASSTLGQNNEQFF
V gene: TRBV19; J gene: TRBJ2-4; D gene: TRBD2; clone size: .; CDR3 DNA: TGTGCCAGTAGTATCTCTACTAGCGGGAGGGCCTGGTCCAAAAACATTCAGTACTTC; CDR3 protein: CASSISTSGRAWSKNIQYF
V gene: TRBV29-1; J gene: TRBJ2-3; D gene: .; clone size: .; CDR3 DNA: TGCAGCGTTGACGAGGCCTCAAATACGCAGTATTTT; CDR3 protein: CSVDEASNTQYF
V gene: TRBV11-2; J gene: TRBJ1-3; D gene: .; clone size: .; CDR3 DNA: TGTGCCAGCAGCTTGAAGTATACGGGGTCCGGAAACACCATATATTTT; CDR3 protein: CASSLKYTGSGNTIYF
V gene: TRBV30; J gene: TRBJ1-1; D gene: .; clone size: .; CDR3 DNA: TGTGCCTGTTCAAAGGGGCCCACTGAAGCTTTCTTT; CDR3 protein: CACSKGPTEAFF
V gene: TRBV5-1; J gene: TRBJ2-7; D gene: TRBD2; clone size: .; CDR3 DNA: TGCGCCAGCAGCTTGGGGCGGGGGGCAGAAGAGCAGTACTTC; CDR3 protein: CASSLGRGAEEQYF
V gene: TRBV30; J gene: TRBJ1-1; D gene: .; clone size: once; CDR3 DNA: TGTGCCTGGAGTGTACGCGGGGGGCTCGGTGAAGCTTTCTTT; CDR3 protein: CAWSVRGGLGEAFF
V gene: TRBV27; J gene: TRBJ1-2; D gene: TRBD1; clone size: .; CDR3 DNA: TGTGCCAGCAGTTTAATCCCCCCCAGGGGGCCGAACTATGGCTACACCTTC; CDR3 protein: CASSLIPPRGPNYGYTF
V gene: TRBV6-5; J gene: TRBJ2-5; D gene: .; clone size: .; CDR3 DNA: TGTGCCAGCAGGGAAAGGGGCGGTTGGGAGACCCAGTACTTC; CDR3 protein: CASRERGGWETQYF
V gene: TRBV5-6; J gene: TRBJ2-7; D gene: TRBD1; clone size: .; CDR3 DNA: TGTGCCAGCACCCTGGGACAGGGGGACAACTACGAGCAGTACTTC; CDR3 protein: CASTLGQGDNYEQYF
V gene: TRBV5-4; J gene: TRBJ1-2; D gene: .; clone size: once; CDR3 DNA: TGTGCCAGCAGCTTGCGGACGCTTAACTATGGCTACACCTTC; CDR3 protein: CASSLRTLNYGYTF
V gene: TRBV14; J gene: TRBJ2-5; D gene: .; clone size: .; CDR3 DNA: TGTGCCAGCAGCCAAGGGGGGCAGCAAGAGACCCAGTACTTC; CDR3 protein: CASSQGGQQETQYF
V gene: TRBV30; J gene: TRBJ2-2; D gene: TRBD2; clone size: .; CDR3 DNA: TGTGCCTGGAGTTTCCGACTAGCGCGAACCCCGAACACCGGGGAGCTGTTTTTT; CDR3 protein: CAWSFRLARTPNTGELFF
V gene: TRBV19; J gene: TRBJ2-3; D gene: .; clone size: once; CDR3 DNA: TGTGCCAGTAGACCCCCACCCCCAGAGCCCACAGATACGCAGTATTTT; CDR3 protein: CASRPPPPEPTDTQYF
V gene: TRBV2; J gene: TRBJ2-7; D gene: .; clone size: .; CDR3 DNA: TGTGCCAGCAGGCCCCCGGGACACATCTACGAGCAGTACTTC; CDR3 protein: CASRPPGHIYEQYF
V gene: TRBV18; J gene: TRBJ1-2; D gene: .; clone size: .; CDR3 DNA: TGTGCCAGCTCACCACCTAGCCTTTTCTATGGCTACACCTTC; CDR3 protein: CASSPPSLFYGYTF
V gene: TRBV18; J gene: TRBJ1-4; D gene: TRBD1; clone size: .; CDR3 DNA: TGTGCCAGCTCACTAAGAGGGGACAGTGCAACTAATGAAAAACTGTTTTTT; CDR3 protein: CASSLRGDSATNEKLFF
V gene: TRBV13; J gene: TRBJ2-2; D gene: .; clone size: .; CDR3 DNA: TGTGCCAGCAGCTTGGTGACCGGGGAGCTGTTTTTT; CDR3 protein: CASSLVTGELFF
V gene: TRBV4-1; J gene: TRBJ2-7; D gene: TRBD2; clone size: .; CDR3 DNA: TGCGCCAGCAGCCTTTCGGGGGGACCCAGCGAGCAGTACTTC; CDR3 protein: CASSLSGGPSEQYF
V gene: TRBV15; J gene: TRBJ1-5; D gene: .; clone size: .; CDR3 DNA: TGTGCCACCAGCAGTGACGCGGGGAACAATCAGCCCCAGCATTTT; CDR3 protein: CATSSDAGNNQPQHF
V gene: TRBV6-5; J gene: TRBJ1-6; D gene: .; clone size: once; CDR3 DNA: TGTGCCAGCAGTTATTCTCGGGGAATCAATTCACCCCTCCACTTT; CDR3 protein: CASSYSRGINSPLHF
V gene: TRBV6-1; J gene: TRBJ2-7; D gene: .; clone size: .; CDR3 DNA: TGTGCCACCCCGAGCCCGGAAACCTACGAGCAGTACTTC; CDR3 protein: CATPSPETYEQYF